This T cell receptor (beta chain) was found in a study of blood T cell repertoires in COVID-19 (TCRdb year 2020). With regard to the full study: Samples covering the acute and convalescent phases of COVID-19 were provided by collaborators in the United States, Italy and Spain. A de-identified subject ID, COVID-19 status, age in years and sex were almost always included in the sample metadata. The dataset comprised deeply sampled blood TCRbeta repertoires from subjects exposed to, actively infected with, or recovered from COVID-19. The material from the prospective study consisted of cDNA or gDNA derived from T cells, B-cell-depleted T cells, or PBMCs. Samples were obtained from the ongoing ImmuneRACE study (first 160 participants) and from 1,200 or so subjects provided by 6 global collaborators. Where available, HLA class I and class II types were obtained from metadata supplied by the sample provider rather than from assay-based typing. A freely available public database, intended as a resource for researchers studying the immune response to SARS-CoV-2, is where the repertoires were released.

The collaborating institutions used their own protocols to collect whole blood in K2EDTA tubes. For TCRbeta analysis, collaborators shipped samples in one of three forms: frozen whole blood, isolated PBMCs, or DNA extracted from either of those sample types. On the study overall, not on this receptor specifically: The amount of clinical and demographic metadata varied by source and participant and was provided uncurated.

The immunoSEQ Assay, a bias-controlled multiplex PCR, was used to amplify TCRbeta CDR3 regions from genomic DNA. The paper's processing steps were these. Within the assay, amplification of reference gene primers was used to estimate how many nucleated cells each sample contained. Sequence reads were collapsed and filtered to measure the absolute abundance of every unique TCRbeta CDR3 rearrangement. For each sample, productive Simpson clonality was calculated as the square root of Simpson's diversity index across productive rearrangements. What TCRdb holds here is the immuneACCESS table cut down to in-frame rearrangements. Part of the clones is not present; checked against another copy, under half of the missing clones reflect an unresolved V gene, and the others are unexplained. V and J calls and clone size are those listed in that table; D and trimming were worked out from the DNA. Here the sample has some 150,000 clones; roughly nine tenths occur a single time. The top ten clones comprise approximately 3% of the sample.

The germline V gene supplies CDR1 SGDLS and CDR2 YYNGEE. From the cysteine up to the phenylalanine, the CDR3 has a length of 14 residues. The only DNA kept is the CDR3, 42 bases in frame from the first base. V is reduced by 4 bases and J by 4 bases, leaving a spacing of 12 bases between them. Remarks on this clone: This receptor's antigen is unknown. Qualities for individual bases were not recorded, and no much larger clone is one base off.

This receptor chain uses TRBV9 and TRBJ1-5; a tentative D match to TRBD1 spans 6 bases. The sequence was obtained from a woman aged 55-69 years with active COVID-19. The sample was peripheral blood. The nucleotide sequence is given as TGTGCCAGCAGCCGGGGGGACACGAATCAGCCCCAGCATTTT. Its protein product is CASSRGDTNQPQHF.